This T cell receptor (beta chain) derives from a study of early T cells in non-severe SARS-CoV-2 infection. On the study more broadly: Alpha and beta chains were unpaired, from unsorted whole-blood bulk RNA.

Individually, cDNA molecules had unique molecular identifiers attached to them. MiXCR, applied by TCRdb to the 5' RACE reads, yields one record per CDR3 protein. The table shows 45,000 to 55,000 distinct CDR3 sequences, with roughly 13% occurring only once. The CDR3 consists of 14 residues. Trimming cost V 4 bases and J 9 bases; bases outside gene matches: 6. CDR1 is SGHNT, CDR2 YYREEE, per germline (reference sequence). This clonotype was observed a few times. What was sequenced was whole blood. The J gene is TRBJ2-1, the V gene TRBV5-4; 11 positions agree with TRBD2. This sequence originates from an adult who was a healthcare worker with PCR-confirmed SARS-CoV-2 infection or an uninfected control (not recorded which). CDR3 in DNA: TGTGCCAGCAGCCATGGGACTAGCGGAGTTGAGCAGTTCTTC. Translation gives CASSHGTSGVEQFF.